This T cell receptor (beta chain) was documented in a study of PD-L1 blockade in urothelial cancer. Every PCR got spiked synthetic TCR analog templates. The repertoire was sequenced with immunoSEQ multiplex PCR; TCRdb's copy has only in-frame clones and lacks some. The sample yields nearly 45,000 clones, around 80% seen once. V lost 4 bases and J lost 5; bases outside the gene matches: 4. The CDR3 length is 14 residues. CDR1 and CDR2 from the germline V gene are SGHRS and YFSETQ. Time point here: peripheral blood 6 weeks after treatment start. Sampling of each patient yielded between 1 and 8 specimens, collected pretreatment and on-treatment.

The sample in question was PBMCs, obtained around atezolizumab (anti-PD-L1) treatment. This chain uses TRBV5-1 with TRBJ2-3; TRBD1 agrees at 10 bases. The sequence came from a man aged 60 to 69 with urothelial cancer. CDR3 nucleotide sequence: TGCGCCAGCAGCACTGGACAGGGGGGAGATACGCAGTATTTT. Translated, it gives CASSTGQGGDTQYF.